These T cell receptor beta chains were read from a single sample in a study of blood T cell repertoires in COVID-19. Repertoires were generated with immunoSEQ multiplex PCR, while TCRdb's copy carries only in-frame clones and drops some. This table holds about 130,000 clones, around 88% found once. The sequenced sample consisted of peripheral blood. These receptors came from a man between 60 and 75 years old with COVID-19, enrolled during active disease. The CDR3 runs from the conserved cysteine through the conserved F or W. D genes are given only for firm matches. Expanded clones get a size class; other rows say once, few or many, or leave the size out.

TRBJ1-5	TRBV6-1	-	TRBD1	TGTGCCAGCAGTGAAAGGGGGCGGAATCAGCCCCAGCATTTT	CASSERGRNQPQHF
TRBJ1-6	TRBV7-9	-	-	TGTGCCAGCAGCTTAGCGGCAGGCCCAAATTCACCCCTCCACTTT	CASSLAAGPNSPLHF
TRBJ1-5	TRBV5-3	-	-	TGTGCCAGAAGCTTGGTTCCAAATCAGCCCCAGCATTTT	CARSLVPNQPQHF
TRBJ2-3	TRBV20-1	-	-	TGCAGTGCCCGAACAGGAGATACGCAGTATTTT	CSARTGDTQYF
TRBJ1-4	TRBV28	-	TRBD1	TGTGCCAGCAGTTCGGGACAGGCTAATGAAAAACTGTTTTTT	CASSSGQANEKLFF
TRBJ2-1	TRBV18	once	TRBD2	TGTGCCAGCTCACCCCCCCTAGCGGGGGGCCGGGATGAGCAGTTCTTC	CASSPPLAGGRDEQFF
TRBJ1-3	TRBV6-5	-	-	TGTGCCAGCCAGGTAACAGGGCGCGCTGGAAACACCATATATTTT	CASQVTGRAGNTIYF
TRBJ2-1	TRBV11-3	-	-	TGTGCCAGCAGCCAGGGCCCATCGTTTAATGAGCAGTTCTTC	CASSQGPSFNEQFF
TRBJ1-4	TRBV27	-	-	TGTGCCAGCAGCAGAACCGGGAGACTTGATAATGAAAAACTGTTTTTT	CASSRTGRLDNEKLFF
TRBJ1-2	TRBV6-5	-	-	TGTGCCAGCAGCCTACTCGGACAGTTTAACTATGGCTACACCTTC	CASSLLGQFNYGYTF
TRBJ2-2	TRBV27	-	-	TGTGCCAGCAGTCCCAACAGGGCCACCGGGGAGCTGTTTTTT	CASSPNRATGELFF
TRBJ2-1	TRBV7-9	-	-	TGTGCCAGCAGCCCAGGGCAGATGGAGCAGTTCTTC	CASSPGQMEQFF
TRBJ1-2	TRBV11-2	-	TRBD1	TGTGCCAGCAGCTTAGATCTAGGACAGGGGTACTATGGCTACACCTTC	CASSLDLGQGYYGYTF
TRBJ1-2	TRBV14	-	TRBD1	TGTGCCAGCAGCAGGGGGACAGGGGTCTATGGCTACACCTTC	CASSRGTGVYGYTF